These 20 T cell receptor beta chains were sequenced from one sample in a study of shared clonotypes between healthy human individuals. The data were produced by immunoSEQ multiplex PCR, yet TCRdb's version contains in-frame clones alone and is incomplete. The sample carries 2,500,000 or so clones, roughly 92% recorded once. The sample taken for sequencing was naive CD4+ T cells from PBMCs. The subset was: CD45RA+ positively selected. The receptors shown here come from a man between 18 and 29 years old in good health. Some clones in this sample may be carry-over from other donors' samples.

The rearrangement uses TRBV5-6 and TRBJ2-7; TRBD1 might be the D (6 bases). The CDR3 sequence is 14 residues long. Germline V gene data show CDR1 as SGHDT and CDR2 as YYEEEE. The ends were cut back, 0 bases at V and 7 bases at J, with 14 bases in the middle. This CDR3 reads CASSLGSIRGEQYF. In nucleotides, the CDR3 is TGTGCCAGCAGCTTGGGCTCTATAAGGGGGGAGCAGTACTTC.

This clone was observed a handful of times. The CDR3 DNA reads TGTGCCAGCAGAATTGCGGGTATCGGTAATTTCTTT. It encodes CASRIAGIGNFF. V is TRBV28 and J is TRBJ1-1; D unresolved. Trimming took off 6 bases at V and 13 bases at J, with 18 bases between the two ends. Germline CDR1 and CDR2: MDHEN and SYDVKM. The CDR3 is 12 residues long.

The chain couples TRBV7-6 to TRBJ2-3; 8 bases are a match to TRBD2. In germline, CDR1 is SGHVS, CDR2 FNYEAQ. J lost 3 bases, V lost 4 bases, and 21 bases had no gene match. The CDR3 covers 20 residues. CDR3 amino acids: CASSSGPFSVGRAGTDTQYF. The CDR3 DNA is TGTGCCAGCAGCTCTGGTCCGTTCTCGGTCGGGAGGGCCGGTACAGATACGCAGTATTTT.

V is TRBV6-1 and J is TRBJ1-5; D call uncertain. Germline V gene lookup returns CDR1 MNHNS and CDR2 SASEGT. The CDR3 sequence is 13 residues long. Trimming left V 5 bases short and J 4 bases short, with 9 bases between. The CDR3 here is CASSMEINQPQHF. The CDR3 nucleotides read TGTGCCAGCAGTATGGAGATAAATCAGCCCCAGCATTTT.

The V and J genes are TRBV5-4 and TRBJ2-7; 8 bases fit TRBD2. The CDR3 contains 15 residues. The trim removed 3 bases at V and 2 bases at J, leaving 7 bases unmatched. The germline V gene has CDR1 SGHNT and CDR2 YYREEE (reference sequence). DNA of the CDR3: TGTGCCAGCAGCTCTCCACTAGCGGATGCCTACGAGCAGTACTTC. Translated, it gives CASSSPLADAYEQYF. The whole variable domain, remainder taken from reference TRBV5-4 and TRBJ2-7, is ETGVTQSPTHLIKTRGQQVTLRCSSQSGHNTVSWYQQALGQGPQFIFQYYREEENGRGNFPPRFSGLQFPNYSSELNVNALELDDSALYLCASSSPLADAYEQYFGPGTRLTVT.

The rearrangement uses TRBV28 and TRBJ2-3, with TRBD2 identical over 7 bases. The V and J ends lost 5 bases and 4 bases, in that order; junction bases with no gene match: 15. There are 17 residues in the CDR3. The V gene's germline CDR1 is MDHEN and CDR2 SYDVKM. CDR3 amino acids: CASSHDGLREFPDTQYF. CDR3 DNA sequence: TGTGCCAGCAGTCACGACGGTTTGCGGGAGTTCCCAGATACGCAGTATTTT.

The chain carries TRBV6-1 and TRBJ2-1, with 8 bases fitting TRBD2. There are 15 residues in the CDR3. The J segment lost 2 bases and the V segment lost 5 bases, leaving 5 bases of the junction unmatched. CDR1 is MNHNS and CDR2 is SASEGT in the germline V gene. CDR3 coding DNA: TGTGCCAGCAGTCAAAGCGGGAGTCCCTACAATGAGCAGTTCTTC. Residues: CASSQSGSPYNEQFF.

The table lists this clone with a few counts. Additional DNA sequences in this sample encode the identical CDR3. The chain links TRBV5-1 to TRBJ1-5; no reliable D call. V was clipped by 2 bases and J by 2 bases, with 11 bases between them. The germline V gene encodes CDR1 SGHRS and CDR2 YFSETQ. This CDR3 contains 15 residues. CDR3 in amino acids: CASSLLGGGNQPQHF. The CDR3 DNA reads TGCGCCAGCAGCTTATTGGGAGGCGGCAATCAGCCCCAGCATTTT.

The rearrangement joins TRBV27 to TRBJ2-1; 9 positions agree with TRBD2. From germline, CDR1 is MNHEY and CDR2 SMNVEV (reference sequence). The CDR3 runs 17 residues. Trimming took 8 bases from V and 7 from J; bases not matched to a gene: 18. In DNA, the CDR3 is TGTGCCAGCGCTCCTCGGGTAGCGGGAGACAGGCAAAATGAGCAGTTCTTC. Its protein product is CASAPRVAGDRQNEQFF.

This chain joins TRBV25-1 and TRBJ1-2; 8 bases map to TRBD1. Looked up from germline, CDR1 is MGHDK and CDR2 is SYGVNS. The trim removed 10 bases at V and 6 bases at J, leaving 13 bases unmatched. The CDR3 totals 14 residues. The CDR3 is CATNGAGGWDGYTF. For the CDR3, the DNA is TGTGCCACCAACGGGGCAGGGGGCTGGGATGGCTACACCTTC.

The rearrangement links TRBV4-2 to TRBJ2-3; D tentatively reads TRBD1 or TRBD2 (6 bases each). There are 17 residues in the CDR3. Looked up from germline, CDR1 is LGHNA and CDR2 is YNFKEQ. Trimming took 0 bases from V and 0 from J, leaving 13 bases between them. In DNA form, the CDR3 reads TGTGCCAGCAGCCAAGATGTGGAGGGACAAAGCACAGATACGCAGTATTTT. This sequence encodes CASSQDVEGQSTDTQYF.

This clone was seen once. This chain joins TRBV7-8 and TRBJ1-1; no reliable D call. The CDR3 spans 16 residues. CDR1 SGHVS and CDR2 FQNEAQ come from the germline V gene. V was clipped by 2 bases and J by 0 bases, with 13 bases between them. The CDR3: CASSLPVGSMNTEAFF. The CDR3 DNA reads TGTGCCAGCAGCTTACCTGTAGGCAGCATGAACACTGAAGCTTTCTTT.

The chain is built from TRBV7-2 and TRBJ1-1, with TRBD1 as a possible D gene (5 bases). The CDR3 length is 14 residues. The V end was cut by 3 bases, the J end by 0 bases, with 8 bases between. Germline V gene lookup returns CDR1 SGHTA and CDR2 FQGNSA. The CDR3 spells CASSFDRVNTEAFF. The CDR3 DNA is TGTGCCAGCAGCTTTGACAGAGTGAACACTGAAGCTTTCTTT.

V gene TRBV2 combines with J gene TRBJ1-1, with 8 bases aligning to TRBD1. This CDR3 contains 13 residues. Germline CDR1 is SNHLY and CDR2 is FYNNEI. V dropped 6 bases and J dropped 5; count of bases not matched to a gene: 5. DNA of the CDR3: TGTGCCAGCAGCAGAGACAGGGGAACTGAAGCTTTCTTT. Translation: CASSRDRGTEAFF.

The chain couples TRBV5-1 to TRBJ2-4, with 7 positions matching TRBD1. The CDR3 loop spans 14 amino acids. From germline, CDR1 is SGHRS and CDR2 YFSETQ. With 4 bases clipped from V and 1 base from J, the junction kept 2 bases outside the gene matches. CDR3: CASSQGVAKNIQYF. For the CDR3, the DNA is TGCGCCAGCAGCCAGGGGGTGGCCAAAAACATTCAGTACTTC.

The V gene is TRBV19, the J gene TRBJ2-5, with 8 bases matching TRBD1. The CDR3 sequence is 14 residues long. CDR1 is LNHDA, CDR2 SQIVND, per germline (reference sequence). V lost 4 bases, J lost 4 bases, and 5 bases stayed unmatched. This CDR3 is CASSTGGSSETQYF. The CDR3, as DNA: TGTGCCAGTAGTACAGGGGGCTCGTCAGAGACCCAGTACTTC.

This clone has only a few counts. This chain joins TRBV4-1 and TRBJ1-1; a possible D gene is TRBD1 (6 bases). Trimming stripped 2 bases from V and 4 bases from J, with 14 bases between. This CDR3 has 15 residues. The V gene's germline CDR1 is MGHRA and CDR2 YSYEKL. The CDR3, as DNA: TGCGCCAGCAGCCAATTACAGACAGGAGGCACTGAAGCTTTCTTT. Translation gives CASSQLQTGGTEAFF.

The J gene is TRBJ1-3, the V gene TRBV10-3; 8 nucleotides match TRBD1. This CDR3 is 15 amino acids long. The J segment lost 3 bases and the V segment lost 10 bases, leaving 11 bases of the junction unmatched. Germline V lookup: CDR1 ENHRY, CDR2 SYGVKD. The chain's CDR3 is CATMGGRGLGNTIYF. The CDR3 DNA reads TGTGCCACAATGGGGGGCAGGGGGCTTGGAAACACCATATATTTT.

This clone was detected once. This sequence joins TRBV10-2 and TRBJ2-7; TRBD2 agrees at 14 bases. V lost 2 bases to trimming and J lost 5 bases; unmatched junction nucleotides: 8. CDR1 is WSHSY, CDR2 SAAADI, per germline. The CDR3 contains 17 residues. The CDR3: CASSEGTGTSGSNEQYF. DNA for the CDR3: TGCGCCAGCAGTGAGGGGACTGGGACTAGCGGGAGCAACGAGCAGTACTTC.

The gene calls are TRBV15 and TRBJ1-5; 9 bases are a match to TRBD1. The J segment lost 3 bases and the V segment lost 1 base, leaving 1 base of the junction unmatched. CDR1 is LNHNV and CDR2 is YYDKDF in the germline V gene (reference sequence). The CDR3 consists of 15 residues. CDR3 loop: CATSRGDRDNQPQHF. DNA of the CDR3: TGTGCCACCAGCAGAGGGGACAGGGACAATCAGCCCCAGCATTTT.